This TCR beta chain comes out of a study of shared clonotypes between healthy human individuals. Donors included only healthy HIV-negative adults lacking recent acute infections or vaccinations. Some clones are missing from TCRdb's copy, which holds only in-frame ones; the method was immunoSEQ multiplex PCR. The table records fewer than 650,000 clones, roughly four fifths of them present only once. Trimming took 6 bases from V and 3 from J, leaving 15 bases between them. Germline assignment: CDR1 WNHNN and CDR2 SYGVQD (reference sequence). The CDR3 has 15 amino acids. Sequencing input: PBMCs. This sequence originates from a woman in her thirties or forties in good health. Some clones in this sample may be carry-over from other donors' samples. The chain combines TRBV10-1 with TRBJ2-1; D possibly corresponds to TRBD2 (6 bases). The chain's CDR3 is CASRLAETLYNEQFF. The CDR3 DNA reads TGCGCCAGCAGATTAGCGGAGACACTCTACAATGAGCAGTTCTTC.